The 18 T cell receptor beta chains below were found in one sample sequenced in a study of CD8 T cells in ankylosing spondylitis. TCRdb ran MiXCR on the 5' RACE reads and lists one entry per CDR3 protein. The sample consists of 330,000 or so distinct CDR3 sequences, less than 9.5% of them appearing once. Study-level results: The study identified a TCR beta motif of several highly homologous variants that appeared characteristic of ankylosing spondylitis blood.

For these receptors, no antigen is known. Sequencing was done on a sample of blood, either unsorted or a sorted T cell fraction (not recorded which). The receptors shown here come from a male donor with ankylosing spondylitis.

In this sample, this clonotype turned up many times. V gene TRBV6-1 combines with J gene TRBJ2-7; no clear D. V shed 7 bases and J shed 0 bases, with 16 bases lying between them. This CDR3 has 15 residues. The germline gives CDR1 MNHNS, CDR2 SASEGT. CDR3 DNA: TGTGCCAGCACCAGAACACACGACCTCTCCTACGAGCAGTACTTC. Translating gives CASTRTHDLSYEQYF.

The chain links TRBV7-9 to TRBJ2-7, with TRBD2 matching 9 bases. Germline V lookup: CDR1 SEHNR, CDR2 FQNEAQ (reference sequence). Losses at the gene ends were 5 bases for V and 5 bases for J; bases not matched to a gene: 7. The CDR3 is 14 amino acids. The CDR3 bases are TGTGCCAGCAGCCCCCGGACTAGCGCTGACGAGCAGTACTTC. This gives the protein CASSPRTSADEQYF.

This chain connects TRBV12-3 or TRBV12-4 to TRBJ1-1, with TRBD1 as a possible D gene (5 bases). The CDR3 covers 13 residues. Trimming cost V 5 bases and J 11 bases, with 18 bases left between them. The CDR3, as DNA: TGTGCCAGCAGTCTGGGGGGTGCCTCGGCGGCTTTCTTT. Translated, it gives CASSLGGASAAFF.

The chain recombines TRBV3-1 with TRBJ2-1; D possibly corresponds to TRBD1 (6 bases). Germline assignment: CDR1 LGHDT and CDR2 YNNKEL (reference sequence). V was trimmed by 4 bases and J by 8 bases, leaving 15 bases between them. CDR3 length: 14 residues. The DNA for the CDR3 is TGTGCCAGCAGCCTGACGACAGGTAGGGATGAGCAGTTCTTC. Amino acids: CASSLTTGRDEQFF.

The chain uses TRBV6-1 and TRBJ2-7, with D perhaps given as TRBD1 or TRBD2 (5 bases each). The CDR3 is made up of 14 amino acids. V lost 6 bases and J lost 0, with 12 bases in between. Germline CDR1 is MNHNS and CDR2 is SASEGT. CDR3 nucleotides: TGTGCCAGCAGCCGGGGACCGCCCTCCTACGAGCAGTACTTC. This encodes CASSRGPPSYEQYF.

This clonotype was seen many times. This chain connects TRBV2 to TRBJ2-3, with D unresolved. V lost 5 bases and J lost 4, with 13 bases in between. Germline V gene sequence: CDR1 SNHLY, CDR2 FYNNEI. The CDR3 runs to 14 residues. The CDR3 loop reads CASSPARSSDTQYF. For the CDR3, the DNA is TGTGCCAGCAGTCCCGCTCGGAGCTCAGATACGCAGTATTTT.

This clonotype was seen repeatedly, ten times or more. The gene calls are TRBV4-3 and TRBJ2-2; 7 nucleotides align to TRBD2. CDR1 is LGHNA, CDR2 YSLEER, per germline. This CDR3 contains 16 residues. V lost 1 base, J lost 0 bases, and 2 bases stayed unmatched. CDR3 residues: CASSQGAGSNTGELFF. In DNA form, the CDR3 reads TGCGCCAGCAGCCAAGGAGCGGGGTCGAACACCGGGGAGCTGTTTTTT.

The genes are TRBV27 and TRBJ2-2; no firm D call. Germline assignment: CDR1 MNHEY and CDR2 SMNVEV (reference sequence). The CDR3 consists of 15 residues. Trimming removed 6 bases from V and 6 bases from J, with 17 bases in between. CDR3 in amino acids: CASRNTAGPAGELFF. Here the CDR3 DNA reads TGTGCCAGCAGAAACACGGCTGGTCCCGCCGGGGAGCTGTTTTTT.

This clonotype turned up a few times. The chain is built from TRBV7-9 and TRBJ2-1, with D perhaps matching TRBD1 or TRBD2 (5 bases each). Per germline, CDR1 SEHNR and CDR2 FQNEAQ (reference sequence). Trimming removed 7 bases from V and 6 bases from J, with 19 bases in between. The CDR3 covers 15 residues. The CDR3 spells CASTFDGTQSNEQFF. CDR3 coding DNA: TGTGCCAGCACCTTCGATGGGACGCAGAGCAATGAGCAGTTCTTC. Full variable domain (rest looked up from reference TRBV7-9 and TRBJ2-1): DTGVSQNPRHKITKRGQNVTFRCDPISEHNRLYWYRQTLGQGPEFLTYFQNEAQLEKSRLLSDRFSAERPKGSFSTLEIQRTEQGDSAMYLCASTFDGTQSNEQFFGPGTRLTVL.

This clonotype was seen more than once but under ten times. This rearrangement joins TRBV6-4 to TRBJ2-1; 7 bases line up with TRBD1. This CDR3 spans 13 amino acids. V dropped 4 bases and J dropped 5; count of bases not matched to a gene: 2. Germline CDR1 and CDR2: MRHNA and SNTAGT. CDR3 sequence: CASSVDRDNEQFF. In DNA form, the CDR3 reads TGTGCCAGCAGTGTCGACAGGGACAATGAGCAGTTCTTC.

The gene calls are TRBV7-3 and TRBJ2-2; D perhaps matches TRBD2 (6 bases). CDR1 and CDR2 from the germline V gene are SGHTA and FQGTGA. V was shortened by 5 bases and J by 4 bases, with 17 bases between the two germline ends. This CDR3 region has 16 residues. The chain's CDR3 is CASSRPNASATGELFF. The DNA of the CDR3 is TGTGCCAGCAGCAGACCTAATGCTAGCGCCACCGGGGAGCTGTTTTTT.

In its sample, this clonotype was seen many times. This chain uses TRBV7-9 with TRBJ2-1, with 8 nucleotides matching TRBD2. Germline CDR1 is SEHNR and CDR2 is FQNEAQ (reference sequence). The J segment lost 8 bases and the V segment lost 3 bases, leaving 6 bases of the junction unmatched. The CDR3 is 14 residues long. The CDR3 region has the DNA TGTGCCAGCAGCTTCGCGGGAGGTCTCCATGAGCAGTTCTTC. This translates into CASSFAGGLHEQFF. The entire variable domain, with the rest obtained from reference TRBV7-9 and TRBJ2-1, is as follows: DTGVSQNPRHKITKRGQNVTFRCDPISEHNRLYWYRQTLGQGPEFLTYFQNEAQLEKSRLLSDRFSAERPKGSFSTLEIQRTEQGDSAMYLCASSFAGGLHEQFFGPGTRLTVL.

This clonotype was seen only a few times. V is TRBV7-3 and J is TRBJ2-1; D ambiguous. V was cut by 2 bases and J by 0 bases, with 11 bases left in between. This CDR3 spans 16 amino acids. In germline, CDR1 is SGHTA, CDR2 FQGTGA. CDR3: CASSLSGSSSYNEQFF. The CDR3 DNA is TGTGCCAGCAGCTTATCGGGCAGTAGCTCCTACAATGAGCAGTTCTTC.

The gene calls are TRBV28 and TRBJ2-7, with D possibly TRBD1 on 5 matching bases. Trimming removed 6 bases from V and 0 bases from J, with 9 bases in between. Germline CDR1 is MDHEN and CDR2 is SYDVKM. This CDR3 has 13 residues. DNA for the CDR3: TGTGCCAGCAGGCGGACAAACTCCTACGAGCAGTACTTC. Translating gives CASRRTNSYEQYF.

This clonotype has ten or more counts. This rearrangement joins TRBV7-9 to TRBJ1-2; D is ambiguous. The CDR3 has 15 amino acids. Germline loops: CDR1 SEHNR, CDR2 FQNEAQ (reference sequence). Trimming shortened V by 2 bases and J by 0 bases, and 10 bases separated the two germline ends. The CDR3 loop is CASSLYRAANYGYTF. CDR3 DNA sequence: TGTGCCAGCAGCTTATATCGGGCAGCTAACTATGGCTACACCTTC.

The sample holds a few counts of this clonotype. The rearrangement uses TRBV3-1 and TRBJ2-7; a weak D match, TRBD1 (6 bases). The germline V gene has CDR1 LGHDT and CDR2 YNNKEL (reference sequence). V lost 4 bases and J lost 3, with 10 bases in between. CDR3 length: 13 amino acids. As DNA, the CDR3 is TGTGCCAGCAGCCGCAACAGGGACTACGAGCAGTACTTC. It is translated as CASSRNRDYEQYF.

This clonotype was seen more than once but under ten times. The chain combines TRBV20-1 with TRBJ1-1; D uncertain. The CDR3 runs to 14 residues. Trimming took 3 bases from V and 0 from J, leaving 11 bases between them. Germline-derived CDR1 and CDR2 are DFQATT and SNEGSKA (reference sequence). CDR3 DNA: TGCAGTGCTAGTAGGGCAGGCATGAACACTGAAGCTTTCTTT. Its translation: CSASRAGMNTEAFF.

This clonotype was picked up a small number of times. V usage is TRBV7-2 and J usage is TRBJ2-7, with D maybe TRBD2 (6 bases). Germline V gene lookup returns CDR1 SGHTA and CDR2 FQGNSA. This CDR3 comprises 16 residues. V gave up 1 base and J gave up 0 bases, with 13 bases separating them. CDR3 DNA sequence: TGTGCCAGCAGCTTAGTTGGCGGGAAGCTCTCCTACGAGCAGTACTTC. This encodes CASSLVGGKLSYEQYF. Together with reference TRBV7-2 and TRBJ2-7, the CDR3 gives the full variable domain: GAGVSQSPSNKVTEKGKDVELRCDPISGHTALYWYRQSLGQGLEFLIYFQGNSAPDKSGLPSDRFSAERTGGSVSTLTIQRTQQEDSAVYLCASSLVGGKLSYEQYFGPGTRLTVT.